These 15 T cell receptor beta chains came from one sample sequenced in a study of kidney transplant recipient with SARS-CoV-2 infection. Each CDR3 protein gets one entry after TCRdb re-called the reads with MiXCR. The sample contains 200,000 to 300,000 distinct CDR3 sequences, 29% of which appear only once. Source: a blood sample, taken at baseline and around day 120 from a kidney transplant recipient. These receptors came from a male patient between 25 and 39 years old who had COVID-19 and was a kidney transplant recipient. The T cells may partly be graft donor cells.

Comment on this clonotype: This may be a read error: a much more frequent sequence differs by one nucleotide. The V and J genes are TRBV8-2 and TRBJ1-2. TRBV8-2 is a listed pseudogene. The CDR3 is 16 amino acids. The CDR3 loop is CGSQPFESRKTYGYTF. The DNA of the CDR3 is TGTGGCAGTCAACCTTTTGAAAGCCGAAAGACCTATGGCTACACCTTC.

There are a few counts of this clonotype. J is TRBJ1-1 and V is TRBV18, with a tentative D call TRBD1 (6 bases). Trimming removed 8 bases at V and 5 bases at J, with 24 bases between. The germline V gene encodes CDR1 KGHSH and CDR2 LQKENI. The CDR3 consists of 16 residues. CDR3 amino acids: CASRLQGLGQRTEAFF. Written as DNA, the CDR3 is TGTGCCAGCCGACTTCAGGGGCTTGGCCAAAGGACTGAAGCTTTCTTT.

To note about this clonotype: This could be a read error, since a much larger clone is one nucleotide away. The V gene is TRBV3-2, the J gene TRBJ2-7; the D call in the table, TRBD1, was not verified against the DNA. TRBV3-2 is a pseudogene segment. CDR3 length: 13 amino acids. CDR3 sequence reads: CASSPSNRYEQYF. CDR3 DNA: TGTGCCAGCAGCCCATCTAACAGGTACGAGCAGTACTTC.

Notes on this clonotype: A clone one base away is much larger, so this may be a read error. The chain has TRBV5-6 and TRBJ2-7, with no clear D. The germline CDR1 and CDR2 sequences are SGHDT and YYEEEE. There are 15 residues in the CDR3. The ends were cut back, 6 bases at V and 3 bases at J, with 19 bases in the middle. The CDR3 reads CASIFRAQRYYEQYF. The CDR3 DNA reads as TGTGCCAGCATCTTCCGGGCCCAAAGGTACTACGAGCAGTACTTC.

Concerning this clonotype: This may arise from a read error, as a much more abundant clone is one base away. Without the conserved terminal phenylalanine or tryptophan, this CDR3 likely stems from a read error. V and J are TRBV24-1 and TRBJ2-7; no clear D gene. This CDR3 comprises 13 residues. Germline V gene data show CDR1 as KGHDR and CDR2 as SFDVKD. V was shortened by 0 bases and J by 5 bases, with 7 bases between the two germline ends. CDR3 in amino acids: CATSDLAENEQYL. CDR3 DNA sequence: TGTGCCACCAGTGATTTGGCGGAAAACGAGCAGTACCTC.

This clonotype was found many times. The V gene is TRBV5-4, the J gene TRBJ1-2; D is undetermined. From germline, CDR1 is SGHNT and CDR2 YYREEE (reference sequence). Deletions cut 7 bases from V and 4 bases from J, with 23 bases between. CDR3 length: 16 residues. CDR3 residues: CASHDTVPGKTYGYTF. For the CDR3, the DNA is TGTGCCAGCCACGACACCGTACCAGGAAAGACCTATGGCTACACCTTC.

In this sample, this clonotype turned up many times. The chain has TRBV30 and TRBJ1-4; the D is unclear. Germline V gene sequence: CDR1 GTSNPN, CDR2 SVGIG (reference sequence). V was shortened by 0 bases and J by 10 bases, with 9 bases between the two germline ends. The CDR3 is 12 residues long. In DNA form, the CDR3 reads TGTGCCTGGAGTGTAACTTTCGGAAAACTGTTTTTT. Translated, it gives CAWSVTFGKLFF.

This clonotype was observed at least ten times. The genes are TRBV2 and TRBJ1-1; D not certain. Germline-derived CDR1 and CDR2 are SNHLY and FYNNEI. The CDR3 contains 14 residues. Trimming removed 0 bases from V and 6 bases from J, with 11 bases in between. CDR3 in amino acids: CASSEALRGPEAFF. CDR3 coding DNA: TGTGCCAGCAGTGAAGCGCTTCGGGGTCCTGAAGCTTTCTTT.

This clonotype was seen ten or more times. V gene TRBV7-6 combines with J gene TRBJ2-5; TRBD2 aligns across 10 bases. V shed 1 base and J 4 bases; nucleotides not matched to a gene: 6. Germline CDR1 is SGHVS and CDR2 is FNYEAQ. The CDR3 length is 16 residues. The CDR3 coding sequence is TGTGCCAGCAGCTTAGGGCTAGCGGGAGTTGGAGAGACCCAGTACTTC. It specifies CASSLGLAGVGETQYF.

This clonotype was detected ten times or more. The chain couples TRBV3-1 to TRBJ2-7; TRBD1 aligns across 8 bases. V gave up 2 bases and J gave up 3 bases; unmatched junction bases: 6. CDR3 length: 15 amino acids. Per the germline V gene, CDR1 is LGHDT and CDR2 is YNNKEL (reference sequence). The CDR3 DNA follows: TGTGCCAGCAGCCAATTTGGGACAGGAAACTACGAGCAGTACTTC. Translating it yields CASSQFGTGNYEQYF.

This clonotype appeared many times. The chain couples TRBV7-4 to TRBJ1-2; no clear D. The CDR3 has 17 amino acids. Germline-derived CDR1 and CDR2 are SGHVT and SQSDAQ. Trimming shortened V by 5 bases and J by 4 bases, and 23 bases separated the two germline ends. The CDR3 DNA reads TGTGCCAGCAGCGCACTCGCTTCAGCTCGAAAGACCTATGGCTACACCTTC. This codes for CASSALASARKTYGYTF.

This clonotype was recorded at least ten times. The chain links TRBV28 to TRBJ2-5; possibly TRBD2 for D (8 bases). Per the germline V gene, CDR1 is MDHEN and CDR2 is SYDVKM. V lost 5 bases and J 10 bases, leaving 23 bases between the germline ends. The CDR3 length is 15 residues. The CDR3 DNA sequence: TGTGCCAGCAGTCCCCGGGGGGGACAGAAGCCAGACCAGTACTTC. Its protein product is CASSPRGGQKPDQYF.

This chain uses TRBV27 with TRBJ2-5; 7 bases are a match to TRBD2. The length of the CDR3 is 14 residues. The germline CDR1 and CDR2 sequences are MNHEY and SMNVEV (reference sequence). Trimming took 3 bases from V and 2 from J; bases not matched to a gene: 3. CDR3: CASSFSSGQETQYF. For the CDR3, the DNA is TGTGCCAGCAGTTTTTCTAGCGGACAAGAGACCCAGTACTTC.

This clonotype has a count of ten or more. The V gene is TRBV4-2, the J gene TRBJ1-2; 8 bases match TRBD1. Per germline, CDR1 LGHNA and CDR2 YNFKEQ. With V trimmed by 1 base and J by 6 bases, 13 bases remained unmatched. The CDR3 extends over 17 amino acids. The CDR3 here is CASSQGAGQGRSDGYTF. The CDR3 bases are TGTGCCAGCAGCCAAGGGGCCGGACAGGGACGTAGCGATGGCTACACCTTC.

Of note for this clonotype: Possible read error: a much larger clone is one base away. The chain uses TRBV12-3 or TRBV12-4 and TRBJ2-4; D may be TRBD1 (7 bases). This CDR3 region has 15 residues. The CDR3 DNA reads TGTACCAGCAGTTTGACGGGCCAGGGGGGAGTTGAGCAGTACTTC. This translates into CTSSLTGQGGVEQYF.